This is a list of T cell receptor beta chains from one sample in a study of cytomegalovirus exposure and HLA in healthy donors. Here immunoSEQ multiplex PCR was the method, and the copy in TCRdb shows in-frame clones only, minus some. The repertoire holds 54,000 or so clones, with around 70% as singletons. Material: PBMCs. These receptors originate from a woman between 55 and 75 years old in good health and CMV-seropositive. CDR3s include the opening cysteine and the closing phenylalanine or tryptophan. D genes are given only for firm matches. Rows may omit the clone size; those that give it use once, few, many or a size class.

j_gene | d_gene | abundance | v_gene | CDR3nt | CDR3aa
TRBJ2-3 | TRBD2 | - | TRBV29-1 | TGCAGCGTTGTCGGGGGGGAAGATACGCAGTATTTT | CSVVGGEDTQYF
TRBJ1-3 | - | few | TRBV4-1 | TGCGCCAGCAGCCAAGATCCAATCGGACAAGGATACTCTGGAAACACCATATATTTT | CASSQDPIGQGYSGNTIYF
TRBJ1-1 | - | - | TRBV6-5 | TGTGCCAGCAGACAAACCCGACAGCGTGAAGCTTTCTTT | CASRQTRQREAFF
TRBJ1-5 | - | - | TRBV6-1 | TGTGCCAGCAGCTGGCAGGGGAGCGATCAGCCCCAGCATTTT | CASSWQGSDQPQHF
TRBJ1-6 | TRBD1 | - | TRBV5-1 | TGCGCCAGCAGATCCGGGACAGGACAGGGAGGTAATTCACCCCTCCACTTT | CASRSGTGQGGNSPLHF
TRBJ1-2 | - | - | TRBV5-1 | TGCGCCAGCAGCTTGGAGGAGCACTATGGCTACACCTTC | CASSLEEHYGYTF
TRBJ2-7 | TRBD1 | - | TRBV7-7 | TGTGCCAGCAGCTTAGCGACAGGGGACGAGCAGTACTTC | CASSLATGDEQYF
TRBJ2-1 | TRBD1 | once | TRBV10-3 | TGTGCCATCAGTCGCGGGACAGGGCGAATCAATGAGCAGTTCTTC | CAISRGTGRINEQFF
TRBJ2-2 | - | - | TRBV7-2 | TGTGCCAGCAGCTTTACTAGGTGGACCGGGGAGCTGTTTTTT | CASSFTRWTGELFF
TRBJ2-1 | - | - | TRBV7-2 | TGTGCCAGCAGCTCAACAGGAGACAATGAGCAGTTCTTC | CASSSTGDNEQFF
TRBJ2-3 | - | - | TRBV9 | TGTGCCAGCAGCCTAGACAGTCCTTACACAGATACGCAGTATTTT | CASSLDSPYTDTQYF
TRBJ1-1 | - | - | TRBV4-3 | TGCGCCAGCAGCCAAGATCCAGGAATAACTGAAGCTTTCTTT | CASSQDPGITEAFF
TRBJ2-2 | TRBD1 | - | TRBV30 | TGTGCCTGGAGTTCACTAGGGGACAGGGGCACCGGGGAGCTGTTTTTT | CAWSSLGDRGTGELFF
TRBJ2-5 | - | - | TRBV4-3 | TGCGCCAGCAGCCGGGACTTGCAAGAGACCCAGTACTTC | CASSRDLQETQYF
TRBJ1-3 | - | - | TRBV7-2 | TGTGCCAGCAGCTTAGACCCCCGGGACACCATATATTTT | CASSLDPRDTIYF
TRBJ2-5 | TRBD1 | - | TRBV7-3 | TGTGCCAGCAGCTTAAGGACAGGGGGCGCCTATCAACAAGAGACCCAGTACTTC | CASSLRTGGAYQQETQYF
TRBJ2-3 | TRBD1 | few | TRBV4-1 | TGCGCCAGCAGCCAAAACCAGGGGGCGGGCACAGATACGCAGTATTTT | CASSQNQGAGTDTQYF
TRBJ2-3 | - | - | TRBV10-3 | TGTGCCATCAGTGAGGGGGCGAAGAGCACAGATACGCAGTATTTT | CAISEGAKSTDTQYF
TRBJ1-6 | - | few | TRBV5-4 | TGTGCCAGCAGCTTCAGCGACCGAGGGGGTGGTTCACCCCTCCACTTT | CASSFSDRGGGSPLHF
TRBJ1-1 | - | few | TRBV6-5 | TGTGCCAGCAGTCCCGGAGTCATCACTGAAGCTTTCTTT | CASSPGVITEAFF
TRBJ2-5 | - | - | TRBV19 | TGTGCCAGTAGTATAGGGAAAGGGGGCCAAGAGACCCAGTACTTC | CASSIGKGGQETQYF
TRBJ2-5 | - | - | TRBV5-4 | TGTGCCAGCAAAGTCAGTTCCCAAGAGACCCAGTACTTC | CASKVSSQETQYF
TRBJ2-1 | TRBD2 | - | TRBV4-3 | TGCGCCAGCAGCACCCAGGCGAGCGGGGGGGACAATGAGCAGTTCTTC | CASSTQASGGDNEQFF
TRBJ2-2 | TRBD1 | - | TRBV9 | TGTGCCAGCAGCGTAAACTCGAGGACAGGGGATTTGGCCGGGGAGCTGTTTTTT | CASSVNSRTGDLAGELFF
TRBJ2-2 | - | - | TRBV7-6 | TGTGCCAGCAGCTTCTCTCTGAACACCGGGGAGCTGTTTTTT | CASSFSLNTGELFF
TRBJ2-7 | TRBD1 | few | TRBV10-3 | TGTGCCATCAGTGAGCCGGGACAGGGGAAAAACGAGCAGTACTTC | CAISEPGQGKNEQYF
TRBJ1-1 | TRBD1 | - | TRBV5-1 | TGCGCCAGCTCGGGACAGGGGGCCTCTGAAGCTTTCTTT | CASSGQGASEAFF
TRBJ1-1 | TRBD1 | few | TRBV11-2 | TGTGCCAGCAGCCTGGGACAGGGAGTCACTGAAGCTTTCTTT | CASSLGQGVTEAFF
TRBJ2-1 | TRBD2 | few | TRBV6-5 | TGTGCCAGCAGCAAGAAGCGGGGGGTAGACAATGAGCAGTTCTTC | CASSKKRGVDNEQFF
TRBJ2-1 | TRBD2 | once | TRBV5-1 | TGCGCCAGCAGCTCCACTAGCGGGGGGATCTATGAGCAGTTCTTC | CASSSTSGGIYEQFF
TRBJ2-7 | - | few | TRBV15 | TGTGCCACCAGCAGAGATGGTTGGGAACGGGACACGAAGACGTACGAGCAGTACTTC | CATSRDGWERDTKTYEQYF
TRBJ1-3 | - | - | TRBV29-1 | TGCAGCGGACGACAGGCGACGGGAAACACCATATATTTT | CSGRQATGNTIYF
TRBJ2-3 | - | - | TRBV27 | TGTGCCAGCAGTTTACAGTCAACAGATACGCAGTATTTT | CASSLQSTDTQYF
TRBJ2-1 | TRBD2 | - | TRBV29-1 | TGCAGCGCCTTTTCCGGGGGGGAGGAGCAGTTCTTC | CSAFSGGEEQFF
TRBJ2-3 | - | - | TRBV7-2 | TGTGCCAGCAGCCCGGCGCCGGGGAACCCGGTGGATACGCAGTATTTT | CASSPAPGNPVDTQYF
TRBJ2-2 | - | - | TRBV4-1 | TGCGCCAGCAGCCAAGGTCCCTTGGGCCAAACCGGGGAGCTGTTTTTT | CASSQGPLGQTGELFF
TRBJ1-3 | - | few | TRBV29-1 | TGCAGCGCAGTGGGGGGGGCAGGCGACTCTGGAAACACCATATATTTT | CSAVGGAGDSGNTIYF